Shown below are 9 T cell receptor beta chains from a single sample sequenced in a study of stem cell transplantation in POMP-related autoinflammatory disease. Measured with immunoSEQ multiplex PCR; TCRdb has only the in-frame clones, and not every one. The sample includes over 25,000 clones, 88% of them seen just once. This specimen consisted of CD4+ T cells from PBMCs, obtained before stem cell transplantation. These receptors all come from a human donor with POMP-related autoinflammation and immune dysregulation (PRAID).

The V and J genes are TRBV6-5 and TRBJ1-6; D gene uncertain. Germline V gene data show CDR1 as MNHEY and CDR2 as SVGAGI. The V end lost 0 bases, the J end lost 7 bases, and 10 bases lay between the germline ends. The CDR3 extends over 15 amino acids. The CDR3 is CASSYSWIDNSPLHF. CDR3 nucleotide sequence: TGTGCCAGCAGTTACTCTTGGATAGACAATTCACCCCTCCACTTT.

The CDR3: CASRRSGGFYEQYF. CDR3 sequence (DNA): TGTGCCAGCAGACGTAGCGGGGGGTTTTACGAGCAGTACTTC. V is TRBV7-2 and J is TRBJ2-7; 10 bases fit TRBD2. Germline V gives CDR1 SGHTA, CDR2 FQGNSA. The CDR3 runs 14 residues. V trimming: 6 bases; J trimming: 4 bases; junction bases outside the gene matches: 6.

With regard to this clone: One junction end does not reproduce the germline sequence, and a read error may be involved. The chain links TRBV7-7 to TRBJ2-5, with 16 bases matching TRBD2. Germline values: CDR1 SSHAT, CDR2 FNYEAQ (reference sequence). The CDR3 spans 18 residues. CDR3: CASSSYPGTSGRAETQYF. In nucleotides, the CDR3 is TGTGCTAGCAGCTCATACCCCGGGACTAGCGGGAGGGCAGAGACCCAGTACTTC. Supplemented by reference TRBV7-7 and TRBJ2-5, the full variable domain reads GAGVSQSPRYKVTKRGQDVTLRCDPISSHATLYWYQQALGQGPEFLTYFNYEAQPDKSGLPSDRFSAERPEGSISTLTIQRTEQRDSAMYRCASSSYPGTSGRAETQYFGPGTRLLVL.

The gene calls are TRBV5-1 and TRBJ2-2; D not certain. Deletions cut 0 bases from V and 1 base from J, with 7 bases between. CDR3 length: 15 amino acids. From germline, CDR1 is SGHRS and CDR2 YFSETQ. The CDR3 DNA reads as TGCGCCAGCAGCTTGGAGATAGTGAACACCGGGGAGCTGTTTTTT. Its protein is CASSLEIVNTGELFF.

The V and J genes are TRBV6-1 and TRBJ2-7, with TRBD1 matching over 7 bases. Germline V gene lookup returns CDR1 MNHNS and CDR2 SASEGT. CDR3 length: 12 residues. V gave up 5 bases and J gave up 4 bases; unmatched junction bases: 2. For the CDR3, the DNA is TGTGCCAGCAGTAGACAGGGTTACGAGCAGTACTTC. Translated, it gives CASSRQGYEQYF.

The chain has TRBV28 and TRBJ2-7; 7 nucleotides align to TRBD2. The junction had 8 bases not matched to a gene; V was cut back by 8 bases and J by 1 base. CDR1 and CDR2 (germline): MDHEN, SYDVKM. The CDR3 consists of 14 residues. CDR3 sequence: CASALAYISYEQYF. For the CDR3, the DNA is TGTGCCAGCGCACTAGCGTATATATCCTACGAGCAGTACTTC.

V is TRBV5-1 and J is TRBJ2-3; D is undetermined. CDR1 is SGHRS and CDR2 is YFSETQ in the germline V gene. The ends were cut back, 4 bases at V and 5 bases at J, with 14 bases in the middle. The CDR3 consists of 14 residues. In DNA, the CDR3 is TGCGCCAGCAGCCCCCGAGTGTCGGGAGATACGCAGTATTTT. As protein: CASSPRVSGDTQYF. The whole variable domain, remainder taken from reference TRBV5-1 and TRBJ2-3, is KAGVTQTPRYLIKTRGQQVTLSCSPISGHRSVSWYQQTPGQGLQFLFEYFSETQRNKGNFPGRFSGRQFSNSRSEMNVSTLELGDSALYLCASSPRVSGDTQYFGPGTRLTVL.

The chain combines TRBV7-8 with TRBJ1-1, with D possibly being TRBD1 (6 bases). From germline, CDR1 is SGHVS and CDR2 FQNEAQ. This CDR3 has 14 amino acids. The V and J ends lost 2 bases and 3 bases respectively, with 10 bases between them. CDR3 sequence: CASSLREGDTEAFF. Here the CDR3 DNA reads TGTGCCAGCAGCTTAAGGGAGGGGGACACTGAAGCTTTCTTT. The complete variable domain, with remaining parts taken from reference TRBV7-8 and TRBJ1-1, reads GAGVSQSPRYKVAKRGQDVALRCDPISGHVSLFWYQQALGQGPEFLTYFQNEAQLDKSGLPSDRFFAERPEGSVSTLKIQRTQQEDSAVYLCASSLREGDTEAFFGQGTRLTVV.

The chain employs TRBV5-1 and TRBJ2-5; weak D call: TRBD2 (6 bases). Germline values: CDR1 SGHRS, CDR2 YFSETQ. The CDR3 is 14 residues long. Trimming left V 3 bases short and J 2 bases short, with 11 bases between. The CDR3 loop is CASSSTGLQETQYF. CDR3 nucleotide sequence: TGCGCCAGCAGCTCTACGGGACTTCAAGAGACCCAGTACTTC.